The 30 T cell receptor beta chains given below trace back to one sample, sequenced in a study of shared clonotypes between healthy human individuals. Data came from immunoSEQ multiplex PCR; TCRdb stores just in-frame clones and leaves some out. The table includes more than 150,000 clones, around 63% detected once. Material for sequencing was memory CD4+ T cells sorted from blood. Subset of the sample: CD45RA-negative fraction. The source is a man aged 30 to 39 in good health.

This clone has more than one count but fewer than ten. The V gene is TRBV10-2, the J gene TRBJ2-1; 12 bases line up with TRBD2. CDR3 length equals 13 residues. Trimming took 11 bases from V and 5 from J; bases not matched to a gene: 4. Germline values: CDR1 WSHSY, CDR2 SAAADI. CDR3 DNA sequence: TGCGCCGCTAGCGGGGGGGTCAACAATGAGCAGTTCTTC. As protein: CAASGGVNNEQFF.

The chain carries TRBV4-3 and TRBJ1-1; D unresolved. CDR1 LGHNA and CDR2 YSLEER come from the germline V gene. V was pared by 0 bases and J by 0 bases, with 8 bases between. CDR3 length: 15 amino acids. The CDR3 is CASSQEPVMNTEAFF. The CDR3 DNA reads TGCGCCAGCAGCCAAGAACCAGTCATGAACACTGAAGCTTTCTTT.

The rearrangement joins TRBV4-2 to TRBJ1-3; 8 positions match TRBD1. The CDR3 covers 15 residues. J was trimmed by 4 bases and V by 1 base; bases with no gene match: 3. The germline V gene encodes CDR1 LGHNA and CDR2 YNFKEQ. CDR3: CASSQVGTGGNTIYF. CDR3 in DNA: TGTGCCAGCAGCCAAGTGGGGACAGGCGGAAACACCATATATTTT.

The chain couples TRBV20-1 to TRBJ2-1; D is unresolved. Germline CDR1 DFQATT, CDR2 SNEGSKA (reference sequence). The V gene lost 0 bases and the J gene lost 15 bases, with 12 bases spanning the gap. This CDR3 contains 11 residues. CDR3 nucleotide sequence: TGCAGTGCTAGAGACAGGATTGAGACGTTCTTC. Translated: CSARDRIETFF.

The chain couples TRBV4-1 to TRBJ1-2; a weak D match, TRBD1 (6 bases). Trimming took off 1 base at V and 6 bases at J, with 27 bases between the two ends. CDR3 length equals 19 residues. CDR1 MGHRA and CDR2 YSYEKL come from the germline V gene. CDR3 sequence: CASSQVARTAISPGDGYTF. CDR3 nucleotide sequence: TGCGCCAGCAGCCAAGTGGCTCGGACAGCTATTTCTCCCGGAGATGGCTACACCTTC.

This clone was seen a few times. In nucleotides, the CDR3 is TGCGCCAGCAGCTCCGCTTATGGCTACACCTTC. As protein: CASSSAYGYTF. The chain couples TRBV4-3 to TRBJ1-2; D not certain. V lost 5 bases to trimming and J lost 5 bases, with 6 bases between them. Looked up from germline, CDR1 is LGHNA and CDR2 is YSLEER. The CDR3 has 11 amino acids.

The chain couples TRBV13 to TRBJ1-2; 8 positions agree with TRBD1. From germline, CDR1 is PRHDT and CDR2 FYEKMQ (reference sequence). V lost 6 bases and J lost 8; bases outside the gene matches: 8. The CDR3 spans 13 residues. The CDR3 bases are TGTGCCAGCAGTCGCACAGGGGGAGAGGGCTACACCTTC. Protein product: CASSRTGGEGYTF.

The V and J genes are TRBV28 and TRBJ2-1, with 10 positions matching TRBD2. The V segment lost 4 bases and the J segment 5 bases; nucleotides outside the gene matches: 8. The V gene's germline CDR1 is MDHEN and CDR2 SYDVKM. There are 16 residues in the CDR3. The CDR3 here is CASSSRAGGRNNEQFF. The CDR3 DNA follows: TGTGCCAGCAGTTCCAGAGCGGGAGGGAGAAACAATGAGCAGTTCTTC.

There are a few counts of this clone. This chain connects TRBV20-1 to TRBJ2-7, with D perhaps TRBD1 (5 bases). Germline V gene lookup returns CDR1 DFQATT and CDR2 SNEGSKA (reference sequence). V was clipped by 5 bases and J by 9 bases, with 11 bases between them. The CDR3 has 10 amino acids. The CDR3 protein is CSAALQGQYF. DNA of the CDR3: TGCAGTGCTGCCCTGCAGGGGCAGTACTTC.

This clone was found a few times. The gene calls are TRBV2 and TRBJ1-2, with a tentative D call TRBD1 (5 bases). This CDR3 is built from 13 residues. Trimming pared 4 bases from V and 2 bases from J, leaving 8 bases between. CDR1 is SNHLY and CDR2 is FYNNEI in the germline V gene. Written as DNA, the CDR3 is TGTGCCAGCAGTGCGGACATAAACTATGGCTACACCTTC. It is translated as CASSADINYGYTF.

The rearrangement uses TRBV7-9 and TRBJ2-7, with unresolved D. The CDR3 totals 15 residues. The germline CDR1 and CDR2 sequences are SEHNR and FQNEAQ (reference sequence). Trimming left V 7 bases short and J 0 bases short, with 16 bases between. The CDR3 here is CASISLGSDSYEQYF. The CDR3 region has the DNA TGTGCCAGCATTTCCCTGGGATCCGACTCCTACGAGCAGTACTTC.

The rearrangement uses TRBV29-1 and TRBJ2-7, with D possibly being TRBD1 (5 bases). V shed 4 bases and J shed 2 bases, with 15 bases lying between them. Looked up from germline, CDR1 is SQVTM and CDR2 is ANQGSEA. The CDR3 contains 14 residues. The CDR3 DNA reads TGCAGCGTTGTGGGTTTGTGGGGCCCCTACGAGCAGTACTTC. Encoded protein: CSVVGLWGPYEQYF.

The genes are TRBV14 and TRBJ2-4, with 8 bases fitting TRBD2. V gave up 6 bases and J gave up 9 bases; unmatched junction bases: 10. Looked up from germline, CDR1 is SGHDN and CDR2 is FVKESK. This CDR3 spans 14 amino acids. CDR3 loop: CASSPAGRAGIQYF. The CDR3 DNA follows: TGTGCCAGCAGTCCCGCCGGGAGGGCCGGCATTCAGTACTTC.

The sample holds a few counts of this clone. V usage is TRBV11-2 and J usage is TRBJ1-2; a weak D match, TRBD1 (6 bases). The CDR3 length is 12 residues. Germline V gene sequence: CDR1 SGHAT, CDR2 FQNNGV. V lost 5 bases and J lost 4, with 8 bases in between. CDR3 DNA sequence: TGTGCCAGCAGCGGACAGTCCTATGGCTACACCTTC. Its protein is CASSGQSYGYTF.

This rearrangement joins TRBV7-7 to TRBJ2-1, with D unresolved. CDR3 length: 14 amino acids. Deletions cut 5 bases from V and 7 bases from J, with 15 bases between. Germline CDR1 reads SSHAT; CDR2 reads FNYEAQ (reference sequence). The DNA for the CDR3 is TGTGCCAGCAGCCCCTCGCGCGTGTATAATGAGCAGTTCTTC. It codes for CASSPSRVYNEQFF.

This clone was observed a few times. This chain connects TRBV11-2 to TRBJ2-5; 11 bases fit TRBD1. CDR1 and CDR2 from the germline V gene are SGHAT and FQNNGV. J was trimmed by 1 base and V by 5 bases; bases with no gene match: 6. The CDR3 totals 16 residues. The CDR3 DNA reads as TGTGCCAGCAGCCCGCTAGGGACAGGGGGCCAAGAGACCCAGTACTTC. It is translated as CASSPLGTGGQETQYF.

V gene TRBV19 combines with J gene TRBJ2-7; D remains unclear. Germline loops: CDR1 LNHDA, CDR2 SQIVND (reference sequence). Trimming left V 7 bases short and J 3 bases short, with 10 bases between. The CDR3 loop spans 12 amino acids. As DNA, the CDR3 is TGTGCCAGTACCACGACCAGCTACGAGCAGTACTTC. Protein product: CASTTTSYEQYF.

This rearrangement joins TRBV5-1 to TRBJ2-3; 9 bases align to TRBD2. The CDR3 runs 16 residues. CDR1 SGHRS and CDR2 YFSETQ come from the germline V gene. J gave up 0 bases and V 3 bases, and 5 bases lay outside the gene matches. CDR3 sequence reads: CASSSSSGVSTDTQYF. The CDR3 region has the DNA TGCGCCAGCAGCTCCTCTAGCGGGGTTAGCACAGATACGCAGTATTTT.

The chain combines TRBV4-2 with TRBJ1-4; D gene uncertain. Trimming stripped 1 base from V and 6 bases from J, with 3 bases between. The CDR3 sequence is 12 residues long. Germline V gives CDR1 LGHNA, CDR2 YNFKEQ. CDR3 nucleotide sequence: TGTGCCAGCAGCCAAGTTGATGAAAAACTGTTTTTT. Translation: CASSQVDEKLFF.

The gene calls are TRBV10-2 and TRBJ1-1, with D perhaps matching TRBD1 (5 bases). Germline lookup yields CDR1 WSHSY and CDR2 SAAADI. The CDR3 is 18 amino acids. The V end was cut by 4 bases, the J end by 1 base, with 22 bases between. The CDR3 coding sequence is TGCGCCAGCAGTGTGGGAAGGAGGGGTTTTCCTGCGAACACTGAAGCTTTCTTT. Translated: CASSVGRRGFPANTEAFF.

The chain joins TRBV6-5 to TRBJ2-3, with 11 bases lining up with TRBD2. The ends lost 6 bases at V and 5 bases at J; junction bases unmatched: 7. The CDR3 runs 15 residues. Germline lookup yields CDR1 MNHEY and CDR2 SVGAGI. Here the CDR3 reads CASSSLAGVGDTQYF. The CDR3 DNA reads TGTGCCAGCAGCTCACTAGCGGGAGTCGGAGATACGCAGTATTTT.

The chain is built from TRBV5-6 and TRBJ1-2, with D possibly being TRBD1 (5 bases). The CDR3 runs 14 residues. V was clipped by 2 bases and J by 3 bases, with 11 bases between them. The germline V gene encodes CDR1 SGHDT and CDR2 YYEEEE. CDR3 bases: TGTGCCAGCAGCTTCCGTGGGGGAGACTATGGCTACACCTTC. Protein: CASSFRGGDYGYTF.

This clone was picked up one time. The chain carries TRBV7-2 and TRBJ1-2; D gene unclear. CDR1 is SGHTA, CDR2 FQGNSA, per germline. Trimming took off 6 bases at V and 5 bases at J, with 16 bases between the two ends. The CDR3 length is 14 residues. CDR3 nucleotide sequence: TGTGCCAGCAGGCCCCACCTAGCCGTGTATGGCTACACCTTC. Encoded protein: CASRPHLAVYGYTF. Drawing the rest from reference TRBV7-2 and TRBJ1-2, the complete variable domain is GAGVSQSPSNKVTEKGKDVELRCDPISGHTALYWYRQSLGQGLEFLIYFQGNSAPDKSGLPSDRFSAERTGGSVSTLTIQRTQQEDSAVYLCASRPHLAVYGYTFGSGTRLTVV.

Points on this clone: One end of the junction varies from germline; a read error may be responsible. The rearrangement uses TRBV29-1 and TRBJ1-4; D unresolved. Germline V lookup: CDR1 SQVTM, CDR2 ANQGSEA. The CDR3 totals 11 residues. CDR3 sequence: CSVDHSGKLLF. The CDR3 DNA is TGCAGCGTTGATCACTCGGGAAAACTGCTTTTT.

In this sample, this clone turned up many times. The chain combines TRBV18 with TRBJ2-1, with D tentatively TRBD2 (6 bases). Germline V gene data show CDR1 as KGHSH and CDR2 as LQKENI. The CDR3 has 15 amino acids. The V end lost 3 bases, the J end lost 5 bases, and 14 bases lay between the germline ends. The CDR3 spells CASSPGGIYNNEQFF. The CDR3 DNA reads TGTGCCAGCTCACCCGGCGGGATCTATAACAATGAGCAGTTCTTC.

V and J are TRBV9 and TRBJ2-1; TRBD2 is a possible D gene (6 bases). Trimming stripped 4 bases from V and 3 bases from J, with 8 bases between. Germline V gives CDR1 SGDLS, CDR2 YYNGEE. This CDR3 is built from 13 residues. The CDR3 protein is CASSTSLYNEQFF. Here the CDR3 DNA reads TGTGCCAGCAGCACTAGCCTCTACAATGAGCAGTTCTTC.

V usage is TRBV5-5 and J usage is TRBJ1-2; D call uncertain. Germline V CDR1 and CDR2: SGHKS, YYEKEE (reference sequence). This CDR3 is 15 amino acids long. V was shortened by 0 bases and J by 4 bases, with 13 bases between the two germline ends. The CDR3 protein is CASSLESTSLYGYTF. CDR3 DNA: TGTGCCAGCAGCTTGGAGTCCACCAGCCTCTATGGCTACACCTTC.

The rearrangement joins TRBV28 to TRBJ2-1; D is unclear. The CDR3 contains 12 residues. V was clipped by 6 bases and J by 4 bases, with 7 bases between them. The V gene's germline CDR1 is MDHEN and CDR2 SYDVKM. The CDR3 here is CASRTEYNEQFF. As DNA, the CDR3 is TGTGCCAGCAGAACAGAGTACAATGAGCAGTTCTTC.

V usage is TRBV4-3 and J usage is TRBJ1-3; the match to TRBD1 covers 7 bases. This CDR3 is 17 amino acids long. From germline, CDR1 is LGHNA and CDR2 YSLEER. With 0 bases clipped from V and 2 bases from J, the junction kept 7 bases outside the gene matches. In nucleotides, the CDR3 is TGCGCCAGCAGCCAAGATCACAGGGGACCGGCTGGAAACACCATATATTTT. It specifies CASSQDHRGPAGNTIYF.

The chain recombines TRBV10-2 with TRBJ2-7; TRBD2 is a possible D gene (5 bases). The CDR3 loop spans 11 amino acids. V was cut by 5 bases and J by 6 bases, with 8 bases left in between. From germline, CDR1 is WSHSY and CDR2 SAAADI. The DNA for the CDR3 is TGCGCCAGCAGTCAACTAGGCGAGCAGTACTTC. Protein sequence: CASSQLGEQYF.